The 5 T cell receptor beta chains given below trace back to one sample, sequenced in a study of control samples from healthy donors and cancer patients. Some clones are missing from TCRdb's copy, which holds only in-frame ones; the method was immunoSEQ multiplex PCR. The sample holds some 89,000 clones, about 89% seen once. Sequencing used blood. Source of these receptors: a man aged 25 to 40 in good health.

The chain has TRBV7-9 and TRBJ1-6; D gene unclear. Looked up from germline, CDR1 is SEHNR and CDR2 is FQNEAQ (reference sequence). V dropped 1 base and J dropped 7 bases, with 5 bases sitting between them. This CDR3 region has 13 residues. The CDR3 loop is CASSLEGNSPLHF. The CDR3 coding sequence is TGTGCCAGCAGCTTAGAGGGAAATTCACCCCTCCACTTT.

The chain recombines TRBV28 with TRBJ2-5; perhaps D is TRBD1 or TRBD2 (5 bases each). CDR1 is MDHEN and CDR2 is SYDVKM in the germline V gene. The V end was cut by 4 bases, the J end by 4 bases, with 16 bases between. This CDR3 has 15 amino acids. CDR3 in amino acids: CASSSFRGARETQYF. The CDR3 nucleotides read TGTGCCAGCAGTTCTTTCCGAGGGGCGCGAGAGACCCAGTACTTC. The variable domain in full, completed from reference TRBV28 and TRBJ2-5, reads DVKVTQSSRYLVKRTGEKVFLECVQDMDHENMFWYRQDPGLGLRLIYFSYDVKMKEKGDIPEGYSVSREKKERFSLILESASTNQTSMYLCASSSFRGARETQYFGPGTRLLVL.

The sample holds one count of this clone. The J gene is TRBJ2-2, the V gene TRBV5-4, with 13 bases that match TRBD2. The CDR3 totals 15 residues. The V gene's germline CDR1 is SGHNT and CDR2 YYREEE (reference sequence). V lost 4 bases to trimming and J lost 6 bases; unmatched junction nucleotides: 3. The CDR3 nucleotides are TGTGCCAGCAGCCCTACTAGCGGGGGGGCCGGGGAGCTGTTTTTT. It specifies CASSPTSGGAGELFF.

This chain connects TRBV19 to TRBJ2-6; no firm D call. The CDR3 loop spans 16 amino acids. V lost 0 bases, J lost 0 bases, and 6 bases lay in between. Germline CDR1 is LNHDA and CDR2 is SQIVND (reference sequence). CDR3 DNA sequence: TGTGCCAGTAGTATAGATTCAGTCTCTGGGGCCAACGTCCTGACTTTC. As protein: CASSIDSVSGANVLTF.

The genes are TRBV18 and TRBJ2-2; D possibly uses TRBD1 or TRBD2 (6 bases each). V dropped 6 bases and J dropped 6 bases, with 17 bases sitting between them. The CDR3 totals 15 residues. Germline CDR1 and CDR2: KGHSH and LQKENI. The CDR3 is CASSPGARGAGELFF. CDR3 DNA: TGTGCCAGCTCGCCGGGGGCGAGGGGAGCCGGGGAGCTGTTTTTT.